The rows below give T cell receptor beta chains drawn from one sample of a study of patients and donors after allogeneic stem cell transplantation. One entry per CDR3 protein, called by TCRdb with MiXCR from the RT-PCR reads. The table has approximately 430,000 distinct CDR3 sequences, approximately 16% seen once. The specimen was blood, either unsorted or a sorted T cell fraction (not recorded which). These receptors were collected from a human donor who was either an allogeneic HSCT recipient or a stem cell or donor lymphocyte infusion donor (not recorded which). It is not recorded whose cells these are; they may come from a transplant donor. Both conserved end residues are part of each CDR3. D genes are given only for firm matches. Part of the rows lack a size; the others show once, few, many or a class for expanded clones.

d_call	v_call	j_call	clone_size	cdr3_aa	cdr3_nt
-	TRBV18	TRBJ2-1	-	CASSPFEFSYNEQFF	TGTGCCAGCTCACCGTTTGAGTTCTCCTACAATGAGCAGTTCTTC
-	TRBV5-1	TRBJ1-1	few	CASSLGRGRADMNTEAFF	TGCGCCAGCAGCCTCGGCCGGGGCAGAGCAGATATGAACACTGAAGCTTTCTTT
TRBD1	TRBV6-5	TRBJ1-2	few	CASQGADGYTF	TGTGCCAGTCAGGGGGCGGATGGCTACACCTTC
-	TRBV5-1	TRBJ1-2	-	CASSQGLLAYGYTF	TGCGCCAGCAGCCAGGGACTGCTCGCCTATGGCTACACCTTC
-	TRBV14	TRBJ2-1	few	CASSQPVSKRLYNEQFF	TGTGCCAGCAGCCAACCGGTTTCTAAGAGACTCTACAATGAGCAGTTCTTC
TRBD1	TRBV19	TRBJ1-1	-	CASTLRTGEAFF	TGTGCCAGTACCCTCCGGACAGGTGAAGCTTTCTTT
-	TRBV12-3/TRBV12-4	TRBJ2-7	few	CASSKAHEQYF	TGTGCCAGCAGCAAGGCCCACGAGCAGTACTTC
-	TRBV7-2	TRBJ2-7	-	CASSLYAGISGEQYF	TGTGCCAGCAGCTTATATGCGGGGATTTCTGGCGAGCAGTACTTC
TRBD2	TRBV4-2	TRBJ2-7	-	CASSQTRSGGAYEQYF	TGTGCCAGCAGCCAAACCCGTAGCGGGGGAGCCTACGAGCAGTACTTC
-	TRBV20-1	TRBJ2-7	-	CSARGEGGATYEQYF	TGCAGTGCTAGAGGGGAGGGGGGGGCCACCTACGAGCAGTACTTC
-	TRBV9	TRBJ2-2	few	CASGRQGLITGELFF	TGTGCCTCCGGCAGACAGGGACTAATAACCGGGGAGCTGTTTTTT
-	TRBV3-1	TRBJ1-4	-	CASSHHREANEKLFF	TGTGCCAGCAGCCATCACAGGGAGGCTAATGAAAAACTGTTTTTT
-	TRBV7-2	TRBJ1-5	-	CASSWSPGPRQPQHF	TGTGCCAGCAGCTGGTCCCCAGGTCCTAGGCAGCCCCAGCATTTT
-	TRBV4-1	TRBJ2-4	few	CASSQIQLAKNIQYF	TGCGCCAGCAGCCAAATACAGCTAGCCAAAAACATTCAGTACTTC
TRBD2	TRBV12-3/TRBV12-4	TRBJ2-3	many	CASRSSGLAVQVTQYF	TGTGCCAGCAGATCTTCGGGACTAGCGGTCCAAGTTACGCAGTATTTT
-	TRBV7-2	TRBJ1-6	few	CASSLAVTSPLHF	TGTGCCAGCAGCTTAGCGGTCACCTCACCCCTCCACTTT
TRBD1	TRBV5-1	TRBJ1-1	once	CASSLPRQGGNTEAFF	TGCGCCAGCAGCTTGCCCCGACAGGGCGGGAACACTGAAGCTTTCTTT
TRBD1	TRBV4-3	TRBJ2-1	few	CASSRDRAPYNEQFF	TGCGCCAGCAGCCGGGACAGGGCTCCCTACAATGAGCAGTTCTTC
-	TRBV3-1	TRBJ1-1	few	CASSQEALTATEAFF	TGTGCCAGCAGCCAAGAAGCGCTCACTGCCACTGAAGCTTTCTTT
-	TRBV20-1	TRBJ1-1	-	CSAKIADTEAFF	TGCAGTGCCAAAATTGCGGACACTGAAGCTTTCTTT
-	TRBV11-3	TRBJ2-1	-	CASTLGPGNEQFF	TGTGCCAGCACTCTGGGGCCCGGAAATGAGCAGTTCTTC
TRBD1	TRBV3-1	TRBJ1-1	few	CASSHWASGGKSTEAFF	TGTGCCAGCAGCCATTGGGCGTCAGGGGGCAAGTCCACTGAAGCTTTCTTT
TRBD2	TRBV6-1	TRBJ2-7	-	CASTPGLAGAQVQYF	TGTGCCAGCACCCCGGGACTAGCGGGGGCTCAGGTGCAGTACTTC
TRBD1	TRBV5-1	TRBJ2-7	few	CASSSLQGLYNEQYF	TGCGCCAGCAGCTCGTTACAGGGGCTTTATAACGAGCAGTACTTC
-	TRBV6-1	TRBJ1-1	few	CASKAGLFIPEAFF	TGTGCCAGCAAGGCAGGCCTTTTTATTCCTGAAGCTTTCTTT
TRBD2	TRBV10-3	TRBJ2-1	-	CATFSGGAGEQFF	TGTGCCACCTTTAGCGGGGGGGCCGGTGAGCAGTTCTTC
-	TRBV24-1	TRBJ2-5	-	CATSDRGTMGGTQYF	TGTGCCACCAGTGACCGAGGGACCATGGGAGGGACCCAGTACTTC
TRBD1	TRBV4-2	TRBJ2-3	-	CASGHPGTGSMRWTDTQYF	TGTGCCAGCGGCCACCCCGGGACAGGAAGCATGAGATGGACAGATACGCAGTATTTT
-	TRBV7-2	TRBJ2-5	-	CASSLALPSQYF	TGTGCCAGCAGCTTAGCGCTTCCCTCCCAGTACTTC
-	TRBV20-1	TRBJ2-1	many	CSARTGKNVNEQFF	TGCAGTGCGAGAACAGGGAAAAATGTCAATGAGCAGTTCTTC
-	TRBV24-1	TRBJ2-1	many	CATSDSDRNEQFF	TGTGCCACCAGTGACTCCGACAGGAATGAGCAGTTCTTC
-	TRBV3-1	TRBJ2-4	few	CASSQDLQISSGEHKNIQYF	TGTGCCAGCAGCCAAGACCTCCAAATATCCTCCGGGGAACACAAAAACATTCAGTACTTC
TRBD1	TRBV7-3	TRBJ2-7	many	CASRDRDSQYF	TGTGCCAGCCGAGACCGGGACAGCCAATACTTC
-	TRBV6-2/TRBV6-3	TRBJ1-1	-	CASSPGLGTAEAFF	TGTGCCAGCAGTCCGGGACTGGGAACGGCTGAAGCTTTCTTT
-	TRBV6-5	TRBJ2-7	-	CASSYTAGINEQYF	TGTGCCAGCAGTTACACGGCAGGGATAAACGAGCAGTACTTC
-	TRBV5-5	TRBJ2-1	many	CASSLVAVGEQFF	TGTGCCAGCAGCTTGGTGGCCGTCGGTGAGCAGTTCTTC
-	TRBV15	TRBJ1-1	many	CATSRDGTENTEAFF	TGTGCCACCAGCAGGGACGGGACGGAGAACACTGAAGCTTTCTTT
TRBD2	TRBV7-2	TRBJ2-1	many	CASSSRLAGGYNEQFF	TGTGCCAGCAGCTCCCGACTAGCGGGGGGTTACAATGAGCAGTTCTTC
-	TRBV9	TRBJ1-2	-	CASSAPRDANYGYTF	TGTGCCAGCAGCGCGCCCAGAGACGCTAACTATGGCTACACCTTC
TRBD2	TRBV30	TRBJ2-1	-	CAWASSGGYNEQFF	TGTGCCTGGGCTTCTAGCGGGGGGTACAATGAGCAGTTCTTC
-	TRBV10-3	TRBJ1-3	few	CAISGLGGTGGNTIYF	TGTGCCATCAGCGGCCTCGGCGGGACTGGTGGAAACACCATATATTTT
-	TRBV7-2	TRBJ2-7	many	CASSLGGDGEQYF	TGTGCCAGCAGCTTAGGCGGGGATGGCGAGCAGTACTTC
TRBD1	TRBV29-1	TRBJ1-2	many	CSVEDFGQGSNYGYTF	TGCAGCGTTGAAGATTTTGGACAGGGCTCTAACTATGGCTACACCTTC
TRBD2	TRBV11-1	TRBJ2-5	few	CASSFRTSLLWETQYF	TGTGCCAGCAGCTTTAGGACTAGCCTTCTGTGGGAGACCCAGTACTTC
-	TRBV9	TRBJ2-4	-	CASSSYGQRRRAKNIQYF	TGTGCCAGCAGCTCCTATGGTCAGCGGAGGCGAGCCAAAAACATTCAGTACTTC
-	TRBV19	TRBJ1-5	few	CASSIDGGAGQPQHF	TGTGCCAGTAGTATAGATGGGGGGGCTGGTCAGCCCCAGCATTTT
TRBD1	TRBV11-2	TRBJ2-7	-	CASSPGTGSEQYF	TGTGCCAGCAGCCCTGGGACAGGGAGCGAGCAGTACTTC
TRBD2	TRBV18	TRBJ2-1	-	CATSRLAGEQFF	TGTGCCACCTCAAGGCTAGCGGGGGAGCAGTTCTTC
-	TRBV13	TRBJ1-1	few	CASSPLGFTEAFF	TGTGCCAGCAGCCCCCTTGGTTTCACTGAAGCTTTCTTT
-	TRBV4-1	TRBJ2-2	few	CASSQAAGLANTGELFF	TGCGCCAGCAGCCAAGCAGCCGGGCTAGCGAACACCGGGGAGCTGTTTTTT
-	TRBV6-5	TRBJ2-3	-	CASSYDRFTDTQYF	TGTGCCAGCAGTTACGACAGATTCACAGATACGCAGTATTTT
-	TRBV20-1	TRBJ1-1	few	CSARDQGGRGTEAFF	TGCAGTGCTAGAGATCAAGGCGGGCGAGGCACTGAAGCTTTCTTT
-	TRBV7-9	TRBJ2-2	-	CASSQPGTGELFF	TGTGCCAGCAGCCAGCCAGGGACCGGGGAGCTGTTTTTT
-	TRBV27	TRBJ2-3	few	CASSLQGVTDTQYF	TGTGCCAGCAGTTTACAAGGGGTTACAGATACGCAGTATTTT
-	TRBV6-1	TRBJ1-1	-	CASSSPSPGGWTEAFF	TGTGCCAGCAGCTCTCCCAGTCCCGGGGGCTGGACTGAAGCTTTCTTT
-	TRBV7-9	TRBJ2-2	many	CASSSGTLNTGELFF	TGTGCCAGCAGCTCCGGGACACTAAACACCGGGGAGCTGTTTTTT
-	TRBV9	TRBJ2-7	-	CASSGGVGQRSIYEQYF	TGTGCCAGCAGCGGGGGCGTAGGACAGAGGTCGATCTACGAGCAGTACTTC
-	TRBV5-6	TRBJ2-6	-	CASSLRRGPGANVLTF	TGTGCCAGCAGCTTGCGCAGGGGCCCTGGGGCCAACGTCCTGACTTTC
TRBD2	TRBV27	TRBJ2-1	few	CASSFLGLAGRHNEQFF	TGTGCCAGCAGTTTTCTAGGACTAGCGGGGCGGCACAATGAGCAGTTCTTC